This T cell receptor beta chain was identified during a study of cytomegalovirus exposure and HLA in healthy donors. Study conclusions and caveats: Most sequenced TCRs were rare (though some public TCRs occurred in many donors).

Note on this clone: Its antigen is as yet unknown.

The V end lost 0 bases, the J end lost 6 bases, and 9 bases lay between the germline ends. The CDR3 is 13 residues long. From germline, CDR1 is GTSNPN and CDR2 SVGIG (reference sequence). The data were produced by immunoSEQ multiplex PCR, yet TCRdb's version contains in-frame clones alone and is incomplete. The sample has around 130,000 clones, over 65% seen once. The sequenced sample was PBMCs. The TCR sequence derives from a woman under 40 in good health and CMV-seronegative. The chain employs TRBV30 and TRBJ2-1, with D possibly TRBD1 on 6 matching bases. Here the CDR3 DNA reads TGTGCCTGGAGTGTAGACAGGACCAATGAGCAGTTCTTC. The encoded protein is CAWSVDRTNEQFF.